The 23 T cell receptor beta chains in this list originate from one sample, sequenced in a study of blood T cell repertoires in COVID-19. TCRdb's table, derived via immunoSEQ multiplex PCR, lists solely in-frame clones and lacks some. This table holds 250,000 to 350,000 clones, more than 85% found once. Source material: peripheral blood. The source of these receptors is a woman in her twenties or thirties with COVID-19, enrolled during active disease.

The table lists this clone with a count of one. The J gene is TRBJ2-1, the V gene TRBV27; the D gene is possibly TRBD1 (5 bases). This CDR3 is 14 amino acids long. Trimming left V 5 bases short and J 2 bases short, with 10 bases between. The V gene's germline CDR1 is MNHEY and CDR2 SMNVEV (reference sequence). CDR3: CASSRQQAYNEQFF. Here the CDR3 DNA reads TGTGCCAGCAGTCGACAGCAAGCCTACAATGAGCAGTTCTTC.

The chain carries TRBV5-1 and TRBJ1-2; TRBD1 agrees at 10 bases. The CDR3 runs 14 residues. Unmatched junction bases numbered 9, after V lost 7 bases and J lost 6 bases. Germline-derived CDR1 and CDR2 are SGHRS and YFSETQ. The CDR3 region is CASGSTGGSDGYTF. Here the CDR3 DNA reads TGCGCCAGCGGGTCGACAGGGGGCAGCGATGGCTACACCTTC.

The chain is built from TRBV3-1 (or the pseudogene TRBV3-2) and TRBJ2-5; 8 nucleotides line up with TRBD1. V lost 3 bases and J lost 2; bases outside the gene matches: 5. Germline-derived CDR1 and CDR2 are LGHDT and YNNKEL (reference sequence). The length of the CDR3 is 15 residues. CDR3 sequence (DNA): TGTGCCAGCAGCCAGGCCGGGACAGGACAAGAGACCCAGTACTTC. Translation: CASSQAGTGQETQYF.

This chain links TRBV5-1 with TRBJ2-7, with 7 nucleotides matching TRBD2. Per the germline V gene, CDR1 is SGHRS and CDR2 is YFSETQ. Trimming removed 0 bases from V and 7 bases from J; junction bases left unmatched: 10. The CDR3 covers 15 residues. CDR3 sequence (DNA): TGCGCCAGCAGCTTGGGCGGGAGTCGTCCCGGGGAGCAGTACTTC. Encoded protein: CASSLGGSRPGEQYF.

V is TRBV19 and J is TRBJ2-3, with D uncertain. V lost 6 bases to trimming and J lost 0 bases, with 7 bases between them. Germline CDR1 reads LNHDA; CDR2 reads SQIVND (reference sequence). The CDR3 sequence is 13 residues long. The CDR3 loop is CASSSVSTDTQYF. CDR3 DNA: TGTGCCAGTAGCTCAGTGAGCACAGATACGCAGTATTTT.

The chain combines TRBV2 with TRBJ2-7, with 9 bases aligning to TRBD1. Unmatched junction bases numbered 5, after V lost 9 bases and J lost 2 bases. Germline values: CDR1 SNHLY, CDR2 FYNNEI. This CDR3 region has 13 residues. The CDR3 sequence: CASSGQGTYEQYF. The CDR3, as DNA: TGTGCCAGTTCGGGACAGGGAACCTACGAGCAGTACTTC.

This clone was picked up a small number of times. The chain has TRBV3-1 (or the pseudogene TRBV3-2) and TRBJ1-1; D not resolved. The V end was cut by 2 bases, the J end by 3 bases, with 16 bases between. The germline CDR1 and CDR2 sequences are LGHDT and YNNKEL (reference sequence). The CDR3 is made up of 16 amino acids. The CDR3 sequence is CASSQIRSTSHTEAFF. DNA for the CDR3: TGTGCCAGCAGCCAAATAAGGTCCACTAGTCACACTGAAGCTTTCTTT.

J is TRBJ2-1 and V is TRBV19; TRBD1 agrees at 8 bases. The CDR3 covers 13 residues. Trimming at V came to 5 bases and at J to 8 bases, leaving 5 bases not matched to a gene. Looked up from germline, CDR1 is LNHDA and CDR2 is SQIVND (reference sequence). CDR3 DNA: TGTGCCAGTAGTTCGACAGGGGTCGATGAGCAGTTCTTC. Encoded protein: CASSSTGVDEQFF.

The CDR3 DNA follows: TGTGCCAGCAGTTCTCCAACCCAGGGTGAAAAACTGTTTTTT. Its protein product is CASSSPTQGEKLFF. The chain has TRBV6-5 and TRBJ1-4, with D maybe TRBD1 (5 bases). The V gene's germline CDR1 is MNHEY and CDR2 SVGAGI. CDR3 length equals 14 residues. V lost 4 bases, J lost 7 bases, and 13 bases lay in between.

The chain uses TRBV7-8 and TRBJ1-1, with unresolved D. Trimming shortened V by 5 bases and J by 7 bases, and 14 bases separated the two germline ends. From germline, CDR1 is SGHVS and CDR2 FQNEAQ. The CDR3 contains 13 residues. DNA for the CDR3: TGTGCCAGCAGCCCGGGAGTTTGGAGTGAAGCTTTCTTT. Its translation: CASSPGVWSEAFF.

This clone has a single count. The chain joins TRBV7-3 to TRBJ1-1, with D unresolved. The CDR3 extends over 13 amino acids. Germline CDR1 SGHTA, CDR2 FQGTGA. V lost 2 bases and J 4 bases, leaving 8 bases between the germline ends. In DNA form, the CDR3 reads TGTGCCAGCAGCTTATCTATACGCACTGAAGCTTTCTTT. As protein: CASSLSIRTEAFF.

J is TRBJ2-7 and V is TRBV2, with 7 positions matching TRBD2. CDR1 and CDR2 (germline): SNHLY, FYNNEI. With V trimmed by 5 bases and J by 0 bases, 7 bases remained unmatched. This CDR3 comprises 15 residues. The CDR3 sequence: CASSLAGDPSYEQYF. The CDR3 DNA reads TGTGCCAGCAGTCTGGCGGGAGACCCCTCCTACGAGCAGTACTTC.

CDR3 protein: CASRLSLGVEGYTF. The CDR3 bases are TGTGCCAGCAGGCTTTCTTTAGGGGTGGAGGGCTACACCTTC. The chain joins TRBV28 to TRBJ1-2, with D possibly matching TRBD1 (5 bases). Trimming pared 6 bases from V and 8 bases from J, leaving 19 bases between. Germline assignment: CDR1 MDHEN and CDR2 SYDVKM. The CDR3 length is 14 residues.

The chain has TRBV30 and TRBJ1-1, with TRBD1 identical over 10 bases. Losses at the gene ends were 1 base for V and 6 bases for J; bases not matched to a gene: 11. CDR1 and CDR2 from the germline V gene are GTSNPN and SVGIG (reference sequence). CDR3 size: 16 residues. The CDR3 DNA follows: TGTGCCTGGAGTGAAATTACAACCGGGACAGGGGCTGAAGCTTTCTTT. Translated: CAWSEITTGTGAEAFF. Based on the CDR3 plus reference TRBV30 and TRBJ1-1, the full variable domain is SQTIHQWPATLVQPVGSPLSLECTVEGTSNPNLYWYRQAAGRGLQLLFYSVGIGQISSEVPQNLSASRPQDRQFILSSKKLLLSDSGFYLCAWSEITTGTGAEAFFGQGTRLTVV.

This chain uses TRBV14 with TRBJ2-3, with 7 bases aligning to TRBD2. From germline, CDR1 is SGHDN and CDR2 FVKESK. This CDR3 is built from 20 residues. V lost 0 bases to trimming and J lost 3 bases; unmatched junction nucleotides: 18. CDR3 sequence reads: CASSQDRPSGPLGETDTQYF. The CDR3 DNA is TGTGCCAGCAGCCAAGATCGACCTAGCGGCCCACTTGGGGAAACAGATACGCAGTATTTT. Full variable domain (rest looked up from reference TRBV14 and TRBJ2-3): EAGVTQFPSHSVIEKGQTVTLRCDPISGHDNLYWYRRVMGKEIKFLLHFVKESKQDESGMPNNRFLAERTGGTYSTLKVQPAELEDSGVYFCASSQDRPSGPLGETDTQYFGPGTRLTVL.

The V call is TRBV2, the J call TRBJ1-4; 10 bases are a match to TRBD1. The germline V gene has CDR1 SNHLY and CDR2 FYNNEI. The CDR3 loop spans 15 amino acids. Trimming took 6 bases from V and 7 from J; bases not matched to a gene: 8. In DNA, the CDR3 is TGTGCCAGCAGCACACCCGGGACAGGGGTTGAAAAACTGTTTTTT. Amino acid sequence: CASSTPGTGVEKLFF.

This clone was observed a handful of times. The chain joins TRBV7-6 to TRBJ2-6; 7 bases fit TRBD1. The V segment lost 5 bases and the J segment 1 base; nucleotides outside the gene matches: 11. Looked up from germline, CDR1 is SGHVS and CDR2 is FNYEAQ. The length of the CDR3 is 18 residues. The CDR3 coding sequence is TGTGCCAGCAGCCATGTGGGGACAGCCAATTCTGGGGCCAACGTCCTGACTTTC. Translation gives CASSHVGTANSGANVLTF.

J is TRBJ2-1 and V is TRBV4-1; the match to TRBD2 covers 8 bases. Germline V gives CDR1 MGHRA, CDR2 YSYEKL. This CDR3 is built from 15 residues. Germline trimming cut 3 bases from V and 2 bases from J; bases unmatched to any gene: 3. CDR3 residues: CASSHIAGTYNEQFF. Written as DNA, the CDR3 is TGCGCCAGCAGCCATATAGCGGGAACCTACAATGAGCAGTTCTTC.

The chain joins TRBV18 to TRBJ2-2; the D is unclear. Trimming took 3 bases from V and 2 from J, leaving 10 bases between them. The CDR3 is 15 amino acids. The germline CDR1 and CDR2 sequences are KGHSH and LQKENI. CDR3 coding DNA: TGTGCCAGCTCACCCCCGAGCGCTAACACCGGGGAGCTGTTTTTT. Protein product: CASSPPSANTGELFF.

The chain recombines TRBV7-2 with TRBJ2-5, with TRBD2 matching 10 bases. The CDR3 totals 16 residues. The J segment lost 1 base and the V segment lost 0 bases, leaving 2 bases of the junction unmatched. CDR1 and CDR2 from the germline V gene are SGHTA and FQGNSA. The CDR3 sequence: CASSLALAGSQETQYF. The CDR3 DNA is TGTGCCAGCAGCTTAGCACTAGCGGGGTCCCAAGAGACCCAGTACTTC.

The genes are TRBV7-2 and TRBJ2-7; D may be TRBD2 (7 bases). V was pared by 4 bases and J by 3 bases, with 22 bases between. From germline, CDR1 is SGHTA and CDR2 FQGNSA. CDR3 length: 17 residues. In DNA, the CDR3 is TGTGCCAGCAGCTCCCAAGGGGGAGGGGCCAAAGTCTACGAGCAGTACTTC. It codes for CASSSQGGGAKVYEQYF.

The rearrangement joins TRBV20-1 to TRBJ2-7; 9 bases align to TRBD1. Germline values: CDR1 DFQATT, CDR2 SNEGSKA (reference sequence). V lost 3 bases and J lost 5; bases outside the gene matches: 14. The CDR3 covers 16 residues. CDR3 region: CSASSGQGRGGHEQYF. As DNA, the CDR3 is TGCAGTGCTAGTTCGGGACAGGGAAGGGGTGGTCACGAGCAGTACTTC.

V gene TRBV30 combines with J gene TRBJ1-1, with 9 bases that match TRBD1. The CDR3 covers 15 residues. After removal of 2 bases from V and 3 bases from J, the junction contained 7 bases not matched to a gene. Per germline, CDR1 GTSNPN and CDR2 SVGIG (reference sequence). The CDR3 loop is CAWSYGQGLYTEAFF. CDR3 nucleotides: TGTGCCTGGAGTTATGGACAGGGGCTATACACTGAAGCTTTCTTT.